This TCR beta chain was sequenced in a study of regulatory T cells in long-lasting Graves disease (dated by TCRdb to the early 2020s). For the wider study: Patients with newly diagnosed Graves' disease had been on antithyroid drugs for under 3 months. The study was registered as a clinical trial and conducted in China. A total of roughly 35 samples were covered by TCR sequencing, comprising approximately 13 persistent and 20 newly diagnosed Graves' disease patients. This study used TCR sequencing and RNA sequencing of peripheral blood to compare persistent Graves' disease patients against newly diagnosed Graves' disease patients.

This clonotype was seen many times. The antigen this receptor binds is unknown. Base qualities are not recorded, but no much larger clone differs from it by a single base. The library was made by multiplex PCR. Instrument used: Illumina HiSeq 4000. iRepertoire HTBI primers and Arm-PCR amplification of CDR3 regions were used to construct TCR beta libraries. Before sequencing, the PCR products went through gel purification. As for the authors' bioinformatics: Gene usage analysis of CDR3 amino acid clonotypes relied on the approximately 60 TRBV and about 15 TRBJ segments identified across samples. COPE and FqMerger were used to merge the filtered high-quality paired reads into contigs. Contigs were aligned with BLAST to IMGT TRBV, TRBD and TRBJ reference genes, and CDR3 was defined per IMGT. Highly expanded clones were defined as clonotypes with a frequency above 0.1%. Repertoire diversity was measured by Shannon entropy, and V-J evenness by the Gini coefficient. Public clonotypes were defined as clonotypes shared by more than one individual. TCRdb cleaned the public reads at Q25 with fastp, built clones with MiXCR and kept in-frame beta chains. Duplicate CDR3 protein sequences are folded into a single record with the most common DNA and genes. The V and J calls, along with clone size, are taken from TCRdb and not from the paper's own processing. This sample has 450,000 to 500,000 distinct CDR3 sequences in its table, and 15% to 20% of those were observed once. 10% to 15% of the sample is in the top ten clones.

The research as a whole found: A larger number of public clonotypes was shared among persistent patients (more than 2,500) than among newly diagnosed patients (around 890). Sequencing and analysis were limited to the TCR beta chain. Peripheral blood alone was examined, since thyroid tissue, which constituted the primary lesion, could not be accessed. Compared with newly diagnosed patients, persistent Graves' disease patients had lower TCR Shannon entropy and fewer highly expanded clones, which suggests clonal expansion. As a limitation, the authors acknowledged that the small sample size may reduce accuracy.

This specimen's time point label, interpreted: newly diagnosed GD, antithyroid drugs for less than 3 months. RNA was extracted from PBMCs in TRIzol for both TCR sequencing and RNA sequencing. The diagnosis of Graves' disease was made according to American Thyroid Association guidelines. Recruitment of patients was carried out at an endocrinology department in Xi'an, China. Each patient gave about 9.1 milliliters of peripheral blood, collected in an EDTA anticoagulant tube. Ficoll Paque Plus density gradient separation was used to isolate PBMCs, and no further T cell sorting was performed. An Agilent 2100 Bioanalyzer and agarose gel were used to check RNA quality, and a NanoDrop 2000 was used to measure RNA concentration. The same data also contributed to another study, on T cells in Graves' hyperthyroidism and ophthalmopathy. As the second paper documents: Stable Graves' hyperthyroidism was defined as the absence of progression to ophthalmopathy over 18 months of follow-up. Hyperthyroidism patients were aged 18 to 65 years and newly diagnosed, with disease duration of less than 2 months. Any patient with an uncontrolled infection, another autoimmune disease, pregnancy or lactation was excluded. Clinical symptoms, serum thyroxine and TRAb, thyroid ultrasound, and orbital computed tomography formed the basis for the diagnoses. The first round of RT-PCR for the TCR CDR3 was performed with the HTBI primer set and the Qiagen OneStep RT-PCR kit. Blood samples also contained most of the expanded thyroid clonotypes (frequency above 0.001), which suggests that blood repertoires may reflect thyroid immune responses. In cross-validation, a model built on a 13 V-J signature told ophthalmopathy apart from stable hyperthyroidism with under 90% sensitivity and approximately 81% specificity, and in testing the same model reached 80%/75%. In validation, progression to ophthalmopathy was predicted by the model with around 71% sensitivity and under 85% specificity, a median of roughly 6.4 months before onset. A discovery cohort of roughly 100 patients, 43 with Graves' ophthalmopathy and more than 55 with stable Graves' hyperthyroidism, was used to find distinguishing TCR V-J signatures. Prospective prediction of ophthalmopathy was tested in an independent validation cohort of 18 to 20 hyperthyroidism patients and 17 patients who later progressed to ophthalmopathy. The 100 or so discovery patients were randomly split 7:3 into training and test sets. Thyroid tissue and blood T-cell repertoires from about six Graves' hyperthyroidism patients were also compared in the study. Following sampling, methimazole starting at 30 mg daily was given to hyperthyroidism patients, and high-dose intravenous methylprednisolone was given to ophthalmopathy patients. Libraries were constructed in a second round of multiplex PCR, after which size selection and purification were carried out. Sequencing of the libraries was done on an Illumina HiSeq2000 using paired-end 100 bp reads. SOAPnuke was used to process the raw data, throwing out any read that contained adapters or uncalled bases, had a mean Phred below 15, or lacked an exact constant-primer or identifier match. COPE v1.2.5 was used to merge high-quality paired reads, and clonotypes were defined as unique nucleotide sequences. Clonotypes were aligned to IMGT TRBV, TRBD and TRBJ reference segments using MiTCR v1.1. Only V-J combinations with frequency above 0.0001, covering about 99% of repertoires, were analysed. The TCS score was defined as the ratio of F50 (clonal expansion) to E x V (chaos), calculated using BLOSUM62-based TCRdist between CDR3 peptides within each V-J. Welch's t-statistics and random forest reduced roughly 500 V-J features to about 12, which were used in a naive Bayes classifier (R e1071). No statistical method was used to set the sample size in advance, and investigators knew the group allocation. TCR Vbeta CDR3 sequencing of fewer than 150 peripheral blood samples (fewer than 45 ophthalmopathy, about 74 hyperthyroidism and roughly 17 progressor patients) is reported in the paper.

The sequenced sample was peripheral blood mononuclear cells (PBMCs), obtained at new diagnosis, from a patient treated with antithyroid drugs. The clonotype originates from a man aged 40-50 years with Graves disease. Donor details come from another sample of the same person, matched by shared clones.

In nucleotide form, the sequence is TGCGCCAGCAGCTCCGGGACTAGCGGGATTAGAGATACGCAGTATTTT. It translates to CASSSGTSGIRDTQYF. The chain links TRBV5-1 with TRBJ2-3; 13 of the junction bases match TRBD2. For CDR1 and CDR2, the germline V gene lists SGHRS and YFSETQ. The CDR3 holds 16 amino acids from the cysteine to the phenylalanine. The only DNA kept is the CDR3, 48 bases in frame from the first base. V has 3 bases trimmed and J has 5 bases trimmed; junction bases matching no gene number 6.